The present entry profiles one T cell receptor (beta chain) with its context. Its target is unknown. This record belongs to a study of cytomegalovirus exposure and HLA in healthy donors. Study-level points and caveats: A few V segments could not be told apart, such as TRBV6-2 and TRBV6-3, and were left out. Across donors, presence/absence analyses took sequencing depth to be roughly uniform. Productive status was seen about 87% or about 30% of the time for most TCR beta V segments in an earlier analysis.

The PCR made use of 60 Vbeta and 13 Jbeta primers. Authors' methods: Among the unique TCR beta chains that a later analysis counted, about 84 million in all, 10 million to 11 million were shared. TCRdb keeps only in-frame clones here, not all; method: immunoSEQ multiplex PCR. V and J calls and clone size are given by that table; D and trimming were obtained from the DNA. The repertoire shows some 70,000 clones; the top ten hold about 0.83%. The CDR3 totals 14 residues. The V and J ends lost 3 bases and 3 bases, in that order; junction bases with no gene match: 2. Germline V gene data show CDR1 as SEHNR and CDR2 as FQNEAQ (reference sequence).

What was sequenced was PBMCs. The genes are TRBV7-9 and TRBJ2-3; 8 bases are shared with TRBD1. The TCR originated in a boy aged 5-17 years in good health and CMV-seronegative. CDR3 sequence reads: CASSLDRATDTQYF. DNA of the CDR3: TGTGCCAGCAGCTTGGACAGGGCAACAGATACGCAGTATTTT.